These T cell receptor beta chains were read from a single sample in a study of memory CD8 T cells in hepatitis C reinfection. TCRdb's copy holds only in-frame clones and misses some; the assay was immunoSEQ multiplex PCR. The profile shows approximately 51,000 clones, approximately 89% of them singletons. The material sequenced was naive CD8+ T cells sorted from blood. Receptors originate from a man between 18 and 35 years old with hepatitis C virus infection. Both conserved end residues are part of each CDR3. D genes are given only for firm matches. Expanded clones get a size class; other rows say once, few or many, or leave the size out.

CDR3 protein	CDR3 DNA	clone size	D gene	V gene	J gene
CASSERQGGNQPQHF	TGTGCCAGCAGTGAAAGACAGGGAGGCAATCAGCCCCAGCATTTT	-	TRBD1	TRBV6-1	TRBJ1-5
CASSLGGLSYNEQFF	TGTGCCAGCAGCTTAGGGGGGCTCTCCTACAATGAGCAGTTCTTC	-	-	TRBV7-2	TRBJ2-1
CASSLQTGWDTEAFF	TGTGCCAGCAGTTTACAAACAGGGTGGGACACTGAAGCTTTCTTT	-	-	TRBV28	TRBJ1-1
CASSPILFRTGGYLAKNIQYF	TGTGCCAGCAGTCCTATCCTCTTTCGGACAGGGGGCTATTTAGCCAAAAACATTCAGTACTTC	-	TRBD1	TRBV28	TRBJ2-4
CASSPSGTGVLNTEAFF	TGTGCCAGCAGCCCTTCAGGGACAGGGGTTTTGAACACTGAAGCTTTCTTT	-	TRBD1	TRBV11-1	TRBJ1-1
CASSVGRGLAYEQYF	TGTGCCAGCTCAGTAGGCAGGGGGCTCGCCTACGAGCAGTACTTC	-	TRBD1	TRBV18	TRBJ2-7
CASSLAGTDTQYF	TGTGCCAGCAGCTTGGCAGGGACAGATACGCAGTATTTT	-	-	TRBV5-4	TRBJ2-3
CASSMTVRETQYF	TGTGCCAGCAGCATGACAGTGCGAGAGACCCAGTACTTC	-	-	TRBV9	TRBJ2-5
CASSLDPTSGSIYNEQFF	TGCGCCAGCAGCTTGGACCCTACTAGCGGGAGTATCTACAATGAGCAGTTCTTC	-	TRBD2	TRBV5-1	TRBJ2-1
CASSYSSGGYEQYF	TGTGCCAGCAGTTACTCTAGCGGGGGCTACGAGCAGTACTTC	few	TRBD2	TRBV6-5	TRBJ2-7
CASSDSYNEQFF	TGTGCCAGCAGTGATTCGTACAATGAGCAGTTCTTC	once	-	TRBV6-4	TRBJ2-1
CSVEGIGENEKLFF	TGCAGCGTTGAAGGTATCGGTGAGAATGAAAAACTGTTTTTT	-	-	TRBV29-1	TRBJ1-4
CASSLAGNTEAFF	TGTGCCAGCAGCTTGGCGGGGAACACTGAAGCTTTCTTT	-	-	TRBV7-3	TRBJ1-1
CASSSTLAGGIYEQYF	TGTGCCAGCAGTTCTACTCTAGCGGGAGGTATCTACGAGCAGTACTTC	-	TRBD2	TRBV7-9	TRBJ2-7
CASSQTVVGTEAFF	TGTGCCAGCAGCCAAACAGTAGTGGGCACTGAAGCTTTCTTT	-	-	TRBV6-1	TRBJ1-1
CASSESWTSGYNEQFF	TGTGCCAGCAGCGAAAGCTGGACTAGCGGCTACAACGAGCAGTTCTTC	once	TRBD2	TRBV9	TRBJ2-1
CASSLRDSGEKLFF	TGTGCCAGCAGCTTACGGGACAGCGGTGAAAAACTGTTTTTT	-	TRBD1	TRBV7-9	TRBJ1-4
CASSLGSSGNTIYF	TGTGCCAGCAGCTTGGGGAGCTCTGGAAACACCATATATTTT	few	-	TRBV5-4	TRBJ1-3
CASSQAAAGGPGDTQYF	TGTGCCAGCAGCCAAGCTGCAGCGGGGGGGCCTGGAGATACGCAGTATTTT	-	TRBD2	TRBV14	TRBJ2-3
CASSSLAGGHYGYTF	TGTGCCAGCAGCTCTCTGGCAGGGGGCCACTATGGCTACACCTTC	-	TRBD1	TRBV7-2	TRBJ1-2
CASSEWGTGEKLFF	TGTGCCAGCAGTGAGTGGGGGACTGGTGAAAAACTGTTTTTT	-	-	TRBV2	TRBJ1-4
CASSLSPQGPRSVGQFF	TGTGCCAGCAGTTTATCCCCCCAGGGCCCAAGGTCAGTTGGGCAGTTCTTC	-	-	TRBV27	TRBJ2-1
CASSSGGTYNEQFF	TGCGCCAGCAGCTCGGGGGGCACCTACAATGAGCAGTTCTTC	-	-	TRBV5-1	TRBJ2-1
CASSFLGGNQPQHF	TGTGCCAGCAGTTTCTTAGGAGGCAATCAGCCCCAGCATTTT	few	-	TRBV27	TRBJ1-5
CASSVVAGGPEQFF	TGTGCCAGCAGCGTAGTAGCGGGAGGGCCTGAGCAGTTCTTC	once	TRBD2	TRBV9	TRBJ2-1
CASSLTAYSNQPQHF	TGTGCCAGCAGTTTGACAGCGTATAGCAATCAGCCCCAGCATTTT	-	-	TRBV27	TRBJ1-5
CASSLRGTEAFF	TGTGCCAGCAGTTTAAGGGGCACTGAAGCTTTCTTT	-	-	TRBV28	TRBJ1-1
CSVYYATNEKLFF	TGCAGCGTTTACTATGCAACTAATGAAAAACTGTTTTTT	-	-	TRBV29-1	TRBJ1-4
CASSFLEDRGGYGYTF	TGCGCCAGCAGCTTTCTGGAGGACAGGGGGGGTTATGGCTACACCTTC	-	TRBD1	TRBV5-1	TRBJ1-2
CASRLAPLRVGEQYF	TGTGCCAGCAGGCTAGCCCCCCTTCGGGTAGGAGAGCAGTATTTT	-	-	TRBV27	TRBJ2-3
CASSFTTSGVNTGELFF	TGTGCCAGCAGCTTCACGACTAGCGGGGTCAACACCGGGGAGCTGTTTTTT	-	TRBD2	TRBV13	TRBJ2-2
CASRRGTGEVDTQYF	TGTGCCAGCAGACGGGGGACAGGGGAGGTCGATACGCAGTATTTT	once	TRBD1	TRBV11-2	TRBJ2-3
CASSQSSTSSGANVLTF	TGCGCCAGCAGCCAGTCCTCCACTAGCTCTGGGGCCAACGTCCTGACTTTC	-	-	TRBV4-1	TRBJ2-6
CASSPDRSNSPLHF	TGTGCCAGCAGTCCCGACAGGAGTAATTCACCCCTCCACTTT	-	-	TRBV6-5	TRBJ1-6
CASSVGTLLNSPLHF	TGTGCCAGCAGCGTCGGGACATTACTTAATTCACCCCTCCACTTT	-	-	TRBV5-6	TRBJ1-6
CASAPGPSSYNEQFF	TGTGCCAGTGCACCAGGGCCGAGCTCCTACAATGAGCAGTTCTTC	once	-	TRBV19	TRBJ2-1
CASSPTPIFHSPLHF	TGTGCCAGCAGTCCTACCCCGATTTTCCATTCACCCCTCCACTTT	-	-	TRBV27	TRBJ1-6
CASSFGAGGAYEQYF	TGTGCCAGCAGCTTTGGGGCAGGGGGCGCCTACGAGCAGTACTTC	-	TRBD1	TRBV7-2	TRBJ2-7
CASSNPHIPRVGTEAFF	TGTGCCAGTAGTAACCCCCACATCCCCAGGGTTGGCACTGAAGCTTTCTTT	-	-	TRBV19	TRBJ1-1
CASSSGLAGGPYNEQFF	TGTGCCAGCAGCTCTGGACTAGCGGGAGGGCCGTACAATGAGCAGTTCTTC	-	TRBD2	TRBV11-2	TRBJ2-1
CASSQGLVGSEQFF	TGTGCCAGCAGCCAAGGACTAGTAGGTAGTGAGCAGTTCTTC	-	-	TRBV14	TRBJ2-1
CASSPRERRAEETQYF	TGTGCCAGCTCACCACGAGAGCGGCGGGCGGAAGAGACCCAGTACTTC	-	-	TRBV18	TRBJ2-5